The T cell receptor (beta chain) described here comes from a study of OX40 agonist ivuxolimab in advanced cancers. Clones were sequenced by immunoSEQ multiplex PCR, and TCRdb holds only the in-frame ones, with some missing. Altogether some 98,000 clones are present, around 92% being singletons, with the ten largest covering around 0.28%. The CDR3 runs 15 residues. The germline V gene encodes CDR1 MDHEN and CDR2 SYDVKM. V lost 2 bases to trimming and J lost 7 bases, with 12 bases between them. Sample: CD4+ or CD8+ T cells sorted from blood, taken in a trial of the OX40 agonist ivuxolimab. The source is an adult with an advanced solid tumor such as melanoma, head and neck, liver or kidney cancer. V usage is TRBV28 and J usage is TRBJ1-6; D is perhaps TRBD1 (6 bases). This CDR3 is CASSLDRPGNSPLHF. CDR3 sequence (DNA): TGTGCCAGCAGTTTAGACAGGCCGGGGAATTCACCCCTCCACTTT.